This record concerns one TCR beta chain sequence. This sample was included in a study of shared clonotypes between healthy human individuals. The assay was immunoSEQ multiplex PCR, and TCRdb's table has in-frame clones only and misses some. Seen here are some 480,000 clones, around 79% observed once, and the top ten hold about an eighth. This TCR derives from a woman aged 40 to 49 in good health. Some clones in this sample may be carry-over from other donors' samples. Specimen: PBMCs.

DNA of the CDR3: TGTGCCAGCAGTTTATACACTAGCGGGTTTCAAGAGACCCAGTACTTC. Its protein product is CASSLYTSGFQETQYF. The V gene is TRBV28, the J gene TRBJ2-5; 9 bases map to TRBD2. The CDR3 is 16 amino acids. Trimming removed 1 base from V and 2 bases from J; junction bases left unmatched: 5. Per germline, CDR1 MDHEN and CDR2 SYDVKM. The full variable domain, with the rest looked up from reference TRBV28 and TRBJ2-5, is DVKVTQSSRYLVKRTGEKVFLECVQDMDHENMFWYRQDPGLGLRLIYFSYDVKMKEKGDIPEGYSVSREKKERFSLILESASTNQTSMYLCASSLYTSGFQETQYFGPGTRLLVL.